This entry lists 29 T cell receptor beta chains sequenced from one sample in a study of blood T cell repertoires in COVID-19. Only in-frame clones appear in the TCRdb table, and some are missing; sequencing was by immunoSEQ multiplex PCR. The sample shows tens of thousands of clones, around 88% of them seen only once. Sequencing was carried out using peripheral blood. These receptor sequences come from a woman aged 80 or over with acute or convalescent COVID-19.

Note on this clone: Germline and junction disagree at one end, which may indicate a read error. The V and J genes are TRBV7-7 and TRBJ2-1; D is uncertain. Germline lookup yields CDR1 SSHAT and CDR2 FNYEAQ (reference sequence). The CDR3 contains 17 residues. The CDR3 DNA reads TGTGCTAGCAGCTTAGTCCCCGGCGGAAGCTCCTACAATGAGCAGTTCTTC. Translation gives CASSLVPGGSSYNEQFF.

The chain carries TRBV5-5 and TRBJ1-4, with D possibly matching TRBD1 (6 bases). The V end was cut by 4 bases, the J end by 7 bases, with 20 bases between. The germline CDR1 and CDR2 sequences are SGHKS and YYEKEE (reference sequence). CDR3 length equals 16 residues. CDR3 loop: CASSPGAQAGAEKLFF. The CDR3 nucleotides are TGTGCCAGCAGCCCCGGGGCCCAAGCGGGGGCTGAAAAACTGTTTTTT.

The CDR3 DNA follows: TGTGCCAGTGCCGTCGTGGCTAGCGGGGGGGCCGGTGAGCAGTTCTTC. Its protein product is CASAVVASGGAGEQFF. The J gene is TRBJ2-1, the V gene TRBV19, with 12 positions matching TRBD2. CDR3 length: 16 amino acids. The germline CDR1 and CDR2 sequences are LNHDA and SQIVND (reference sequence). After removal of 8 bases from V and 9 bases from J, the junction contained 14 bases not matched to a gene.

The chain uses TRBV5-4 and TRBJ2-1; 9 bases align to TRBD1. The CDR3 spans 15 residues. V dropped 4 bases and J dropped 2; count of bases not matched to a gene: 4. Per the germline V gene, CDR1 is SGHNT and CDR2 is YYREEE (reference sequence). The CDR3 coding sequence is TGTGCCAGCAGCCCCGGGACAGGGACCTACAATGAGCAGTTCTTC. This encodes CASSPGTGTYNEQFF.

This chain links TRBV29-1 with TRBJ2-2; D is uncertain. This CDR3 contains 11 residues. V was cut by 4 bases and J by 7 bases, with 7 bases left in between. Germline CDR1 reads SQVTM; CDR2 reads ANQGSEA. The CDR3 DNA follows: TGCAGCGTTGGGAGAGTCGGGGAGCTGTTTTTT. Residues: CSVGRVGELFF.

The chain joins TRBV10-3 to TRBJ2-7, with D maybe TRBD1 (6 bases). Per germline, CDR1 ENHRY and CDR2 SYGVKD. V gave up 6 bases and J gave up 1 base, with 19 bases separating them. CDR3 length equals 16 residues. CDR3 bases: TGTGCCATCAGCTCGGAGAGAGGCCAGGGGTCCTACGAGCAGTACTTC. Its translation: CAISSERGQGSYEQYF.

The gene calls are TRBV29-1 and TRBJ1-2, with D perhaps matching TRBD1 (6 bases). Germline V gene data show CDR1 as SQVTM and CDR2 as ANQGSEA. The ends were cut back, 7 bases at V and 7 bases at J, with 22 bases in the middle. There are 14 residues in the CDR3. For the CDR3, the DNA is TGCAGCGGCGGCACAGGGAAGTCCCCCGGTGGCTACACCTTC. Translated, it gives CSGGTGKSPGGYTF.

The chain has TRBV5-5 and TRBJ1-2, with 8 nucleotides matching TRBD1. J gave up 8 bases and V 2 bases, and 5 bases lay outside the gene matches. The CDR3 has 13 residues. Looked up from germline, CDR1 is SGHKS and CDR2 is YYEKEE (reference sequence). CDR3 amino acids: CASSFLQGDGYTF. In DNA, the CDR3 is TGTGCCAGCAGCTTCCTACAGGGGGACGGCTACACCTTC.

The chain couples TRBV18 to TRBJ2-5; 12 bases are a match to TRBD2. J gave up 4 bases and V 3 bases, and 6 bases lay outside the gene matches. This CDR3 is built from 16 residues. Germline V lookup: CDR1 KGHSH, CDR2 LQKENI. CDR3 protein: CASSPLAGGPSETQYF. DNA of the CDR3: TGTGCCAGCTCACCGCTAGCGGGAGGGCCCTCAGAGACCCAGTACTTC.

The V and J genes are TRBV5-1 and TRBJ1-1; D is unresolved. V lost 0 bases and J 2 bases, leaving 11 bases between the germline ends. Germline assignment: CDR1 SGHRS and CDR2 YFSETQ. The CDR3 sequence is 15 residues long. The CDR3 bases are TGCGCCAGCAGCTTGGGAGGTCTTTCCAACACTGAAGCTTTCTTT. This codes for CASSLGGLSNTEAFF. Full variable domain (remainder filled in from reference TRBV5-1 and TRBJ1-1): KAGVTQTPRYLIKTRGQQVTLSCSPISGHRSVSWYQQTPGQGLQFLFEYFSETQRNKGNFPGRFSGRQFSNSRSEMNVSTLELGDSALYLCASSLGGLSNTEAFFGQGTRLTVV.

J is TRBJ2-5 and V is TRBV6-1, with 8 positions matching TRBD1. The V gene end was trimmed by 0 bases and the J gene end by 3 bases; junction bases not matched to a gene: 12. The CDR3 has 18 residues. The germline V gene encodes CDR1 MNHNS and CDR2 SASEGT. CDR3 nucleotide sequence: TGTGCCAGCAGTGAAGCGCTGACAGGGGCCCCCGGGAAAGAGACCCAGTACTTC. It is translated as CASSEALTGAPGKETQYF.

This clone was observed once. The J gene is TRBJ2-3, the V gene TRBV5-4, with a possible D match to TRBD2 (5 bases). Germline loops: CDR1 SGHNT, CDR2 YYREEE (reference sequence). The CDR3 runs to 14 residues. Trimming shortened V by 9 bases and J by 0 bases, and 14 bases separated the two germline ends. CDR3: CATIPPGSTDTQYF. In nucleotides, the CDR3 is TGTGCCACTATACCCCCGGGGAGCACAGATACGCAGTATTTT.

The CDR3, as DNA: TGTGCCAGCGCACTGGGCGGGAGGACCTCCTACGAGCAGTACTTC. It translates to CASALGGRTSYEQYF. The chain joins TRBV14 to TRBJ2-7; 8 nucleotides align to TRBD2. Germline V CDR1 and CDR2: SGHDN, FVKESK. The CDR3 covers 15 residues. V shed 8 bases, J shed 0 bases, and the junction held 9 bases outside the gene matches.

The V call is TRBV4-1, the J call TRBJ2-2, with TRBD2 matching 12 bases. The CDR3 extends over 17 amino acids. With 4 bases clipped from V and 6 bases from J, the junction kept 9 bases outside the gene matches. Germline assignment: CDR1 MGHRA and CDR2 YSYEKL. In nucleotides, the CDR3 is TGCGCCAGCAGCCTCCGACTAGCGGGAGCGTGGGCCGGGGAGCTGTTTTTT. It yields the protein CASSLRLAGAWAGELFF.

The chain joins TRBV2 to TRBJ1-1; 9 bases fit TRBD1. Trimming took 8 bases from V and 1 from J; bases not matched to a gene: 5. The CDR3 sequence is 14 residues long. CDR1 and CDR2 (germline): SNHLY, FYNNEI. The CDR3 sequence is CASRPGQGNTEAFF. CDR3 nucleotides: TGTGCCAGCCGACCGGGACAGGGGAACACTGAAGCTTTCTTT.

The chain joins TRBV5-4 to TRBJ2-2, with TRBD1 as a possible D gene (5 bases). CDR3 length equals 15 residues. Per germline, CDR1 SGHNT and CDR2 YYREEE (reference sequence). Trimming removed 3 bases from V and 9 bases from J, with 18 bases in between. This chain's CDR3 is CASSSPSQGSRELFF. The DNA of the CDR3 is TGTGCCAGCAGCTCCCCCTCCCAGGGCAGTAGGGAGCTGTTTTTT.

This chain links TRBV6-5 with TRBJ1-2; D gene uncertain. Trimming removed 0 bases at V and 7 bases at J, with 12 bases between. CDR3 length equals 14 residues. Germline V CDR1 and CDR2: MNHEY, SVGAGI. The CDR3 nucleotides are TGTGCCAGCAGTTACTCAACGGCCCGGGGTGGCTACACCTTC. Translating gives CASSYSTARGGYTF.

J is TRBJ1-1 and V is TRBV18; maybe TRBD1 (5 bases). V was trimmed by 6 bases and J by 3 bases, leaving 17 bases between them. CDR3 length equals 15 residues. Germline V gives CDR1 KGHSH, CDR2 LQKENI. CDR3 in DNA: TGTGCCAGCTCGCTGGGAGGGGATCGGCACACTGAAGCTTTCTTT. Translating it yields CASSLGGDRHTEAFF.

The chain joins TRBV19 to TRBJ1-4; no reliable D call. Germline CDR1 and CDR2: LNHDA and SQIVND (reference sequence). V lost 7 bases and J 0 bases, leaving 9 bases between the germline ends. The CDR3 length is 14 residues. The CDR3 is CASTLTATNEKLFF. CDR3 bases: TGTGCCAGTACCCTGACTGCAACTAATGAAAAACTGTTTTTT.

V is TRBV28 and J is TRBJ2-1; D is ambiguous. Germline V gives CDR1 MDHEN, CDR2 SYDVKM. This CDR3 region has 15 residues. V lost 5 bases, J lost 5 bases, and 16 bases lay in between. CDR3 sequence reads: CASSIRLTPNNEQFF. The CDR3 nucleotides read TGTGCCAGCAGTATTCGACTCACACCTAACAATGAGCAGTTCTTC.

V gene TRBV5-6 combines with J gene TRBJ2-1; TRBD2 agrees at 8 bases. Germline V lookup: CDR1 SGHDT, CDR2 YYEEEE. Unmatched junction bases numbered 7, after V lost 2 bases and J lost 6 bases. This CDR3 is built from 15 residues. The CDR3 is CASSLLADNINEQFF. The DNA for the CDR3 is TGTGCCAGCAGCTTACTAGCGGACAACATCAATGAGCAGTTCTTC.

The chain has TRBV6-5 and TRBJ1-1, with TRBD1 matching over 9 bases. V lost 10 bases, J lost 3 bases, and 6 bases stayed unmatched. The germline CDR1 and CDR2 sequences are MNHEY and SVGAGI. The CDR3 is made up of 13 amino acids. Here the CDR3 reads CATRTGVYTEAFF. CDR3 DNA sequence: TGTGCCACCAGGACAGGGGTCTACACTGAAGCTTTCTTT.

The chain is built from TRBV12-3 or TRBV12-4 and TRBJ1-2; D uncertain. V gave up 7 bases and J gave up 2 bases, with 11 bases separating them. The CDR3 has 13 amino acids. In nucleotides, the CDR3 is TGTGCCAGCACCTTGGGCAGGAACTATGGCTACACCTTC. It is translated as CASTLGRNYGYTF.

The CDR3 DNA reads as TGCGCCAGCAGCTTGGCAGCGGGGGGGCCAGAGACCCAGTACTTC. Translating gives CASSLAAGGPETQYF. This chain joins TRBV5-1 and TRBJ2-5, with 10 nucleotides matching TRBD2. There are 15 residues in the CDR3. The J segment lost 4 bases and the V segment lost 0 bases, leaving 3 bases of the junction unmatched. The germline V gene encodes CDR1 SGHRS and CDR2 YFSETQ.

CDR3 region: CASSWGASGKVSEQFF. CDR3 DNA sequence: TGTGCCAGCAGCTGGGGGGCTAGCGGGAAGGTTAGTGAGCAGTTCTTC. The chain recombines TRBV7-2 with TRBJ2-1, with 9 positions matching TRBD2. The V gene's germline CDR1 is SGHTA and CDR2 FQGNSA. This CDR3 spans 16 amino acids. With 4 bases clipped from V and 9 bases from J, the junction kept 13 bases outside the gene matches.

The chain couples TRBV5-6 to TRBJ2-2; TRBD1 aligns across 9 bases. The ends lost 5 bases at V and 3 bases at J; junction bases unmatched: 5. The V gene's germline CDR1 is SGHDT and CDR2 YYEEEE. The CDR3 contains 15 residues. As DNA, the CDR3 is TGTGCCAGCAGAAACGGACAGGGGTACACCGGGGAGCTGTTTTTT. Protein: CASRNGQGYTGELFF.

The V call is TRBV6-5, the J call TRBJ1-3, with D possibly matching TRBD1 (5 bases). Germline assignment: CDR1 MNHEY and CDR2 SVGAGI. The CDR3 is 15 amino acids. V was pared by 2 bases and J by 2 bases, with 10 bases between. CDR3 bases: TGTGCCAGCAGTTACATGGGAGGGGCTGGAAACACCATATATTTT. Protein: CASSYMGGAGNTIYF.

The CDR3 DNA reads TGTGCCTGGAGTGTACAACCAGGGAAAGGGACCCAGTACTTC. Its translation: CAWSVQPGKGTQYF. V usage is TRBV30 and J usage is TRBJ2-5; tentative D call: TRBD1 (5 bases). This CDR3 is 14 amino acids long. V was clipped by 0 bases and J by 7 bases, with 15 bases between them. Germline loops: CDR1 GTSNPN, CDR2 SVGIG (reference sequence).

The rearrangement links TRBV6-2 or TRBV6-3 to TRBJ2-1; D is undetermined. CDR1 and CDR2 (germline): MNHEY, SVGEGT. V shed 1 base and J shed 8 bases, with 9 bases lying between them. CDR3 size: 13 residues. CDR3 nucleotides: TGTGCCAGCAGTTACTTGGTGCGCGATGAGCAGTTCTTC. It is translated as CASSYLVRDEQFF.